The 24 T cell receptor beta chains reported below all come from one sample, sequenced in a study of cytomegalovirus exposure and HLA in healthy donors. PCR involved 60 Vbeta and 13 Jbeta primers. The repertoire was sequenced with immunoSEQ multiplex PCR; TCRdb's copy has only in-frame clones and lacks some. The table lists some 150,000 clones, about 75% of them singletons. The specimen sequenced was PBMCs. The receptors derive from a woman aged 25 to 39 in good health and CMV-seronegative.

The chain recombines TRBV2 with TRBJ1-2, with D possibly TRBD1 on 5 matching bases. This CDR3 is built from 12 residues. V lost 5 bases to trimming and J lost 2 bases, with 6 bases between them. Germline assignment: CDR1 SNHLY and CDR2 FYNNEI. The CDR3 is CASSNRNYGYTF. The CDR3 nucleotides read TGTGCCAGCAGTAACAGGAACTATGGCTACACCTTC.

The chain has TRBV9 and TRBJ1-6; D is possibly TRBD1 (6 bases). Germline values: CDR1 SGDLS, CDR2 YYNGEE. Trimming shortened V by 0 bases and J by 7 bases, and 8 bases separated the two germline ends. The CDR3 contains 14 residues. DNA of the CDR3: TGTGCCAGCAGCGTAGGGACAGCCAATTCACCCCTCCACTTT. Its translation is CASSVGTANSPLHF.

The V and J genes are TRBV7-8 and TRBJ2-3; TRBD2 agrees at 8 bases. This CDR3 comprises 16 residues. Germline CDR1 reads SGHVS; CDR2 reads FQNEAQ. After removal of 1 base from V and 4 bases from J, the junction contained 7 bases not matched to a gene. The CDR3 reads CASSLGAWGLADTQYF. The DNA of the CDR3 is TGTGCCAGCAGCTTAGGGGCGTGGGGACTAGCAGATACGCAGTATTTT.

This chain links TRBV5-1 with TRBJ1-2; 7 nucleotides align to TRBD1. The CDR3 has 13 residues. Germline V gene sequence: CDR1 SGHRS, CDR2 YFSETQ. With 2 bases clipped from V and 6 bases from J, the junction kept 4 bases outside the gene matches. The chain's CDR3 is CASSLNRGNGYTF. The CDR3 DNA sequence: TGCGCCAGCAGCTTAAACAGGGGAAATGGCTACACCTTC.

CDR3 in DNA: TGTGCCAGCAGTTTCGAGGTAGCGGGGGTAAAAGAGACCCAGTACTTC. It yields the protein CASSFEVAGVKETQYF. V is TRBV28 and J is TRBJ2-5; TRBD2 aligns across 9 bases. CDR1 MDHEN and CDR2 SYDVKM come from the germline V gene. After removal of 3 bases from V and 3 bases from J, the junction contained 8 bases not matched to a gene. CDR3 size: 16 residues.

The rearrangement joins TRBV5-6 to TRBJ1-4; 7 bases match TRBD1. Germline V gene data show CDR1 as SGHDT and CDR2 as YYEEEE. This CDR3 is built from 17 residues. With 1 base clipped from V and 4 bases from J, the junction kept 10 bases outside the gene matches. CDR3 sequence reads: CASSLFVRSGGNEKLFF. The CDR3 DNA reads TGTGCCAGCAGCTTGTTTGTACGATCAGGGGGTAATGAAAAACTGTTTTTT.

This clone was recorded only once. The chain carries TRBV7-8 and TRBJ2-3; D remains unclear. V gave up 4 bases and J gave up 1 base, with 6 bases separating them. Per the germline V gene, CDR1 is SGHVS and CDR2 is FQNEAQ. The CDR3 consists of 13 residues. The CDR3 loop reads CASSSPGTDTQYF. The CDR3 DNA follows: TGTGCCAGCAGCTCCCCCGGCACAGATACGCAGTATTTT.

This chain joins TRBV6-6 and TRBJ2-7; 7 nucleotides agree with TRBD1. J gave up 10 bases and V 0 bases, and 12 bases lay outside the gene matches. The CDR3 has 15 residues. Germline V gene lookup returns CDR1 MNHNY and CDR2 SVGAGI (reference sequence). CDR3 amino acids: CASSYSTVTGSEQYF. The CDR3 region has the DNA TGTGCCAGCAGTTACTCCACCGTGACAGGGAGCGAACAGTACTTC.

The rearrangement joins TRBV5-1 to TRBJ2-7, with TRBD2 matching over 11 bases. Germline CDR1 and CDR2: SGHRS and YFSETQ. After removal of 4 bases from V and 4 bases from J, the junction contained 7 bases not matched to a gene. The CDR3 has 15 residues. The CDR3 is CASSPGTSGLYEQYF. CDR3 sequence (DNA): TGCGCCAGCAGCCCCGGGACTAGCGGTTTATACGAGCAGTACTTC.

J is TRBJ2-2 and V is TRBV9; 8 bases align to TRBD2. Germline V gene data show CDR1 as SGDLS and CDR2 as YYNGEE. The CDR3 length is 16 residues. V gave up 4 bases and J gave up 6 bases; unmatched junction bases: 11. This CDR3 reads CASSPTGTRFAGELFF. CDR3 nucleotides: TGTGCCAGCAGCCCCACCGGGACTAGATTCGCCGGGGAGCTGTTTTTT.

The chain couples TRBV21-1 to TRBJ1-1; the table names TRBD1, a call not compared with the DNA. TRBV21-1 is a listed pseudogene. This CDR3 is built from 13 residues. Written as DNA, the CDR3 is TGTGCCAGAAGGGACAGACTGAACACTGAAGCTTTCTTT. Amino acids: CARRDRLNTEAFF.

V gene TRBV29-1 combines with J gene TRBJ1-2; D is perhaps TRBD1 (6 bases). Germline lookup yields CDR1 SQVTM and CDR2 ANQGSEA. CDR3 length: 12 amino acids. Trimming took 5 bases from V and 1 from J, leaving 8 bases between them. CDR3 bases: TGCAGCGTTTGGGACAATAACTATGGCTACACCTTC. Amino acids: CSVWDNNYGYTF. Full variable domain (outside the CDR3, taken from reference TRBV29-1 and TRBJ1-2): SAVISQKPSRDICQRGTSLTIQCQVDSQVTMMFWYRQQPGQSLTLIATANQGSEATYESGFVIDKFPISRPNLTFSTLTVSNMSPEDSSIYLCSVWDNNYGYTFGSGTRLTVV.

V is TRBV7-3 and J is TRBJ2-2; 8 nucleotides align to TRBD2. Trimming cost V 0 bases and J 3 bases; bases outside gene matches: 3. Germline CDR1 reads SGHTA; CDR2 reads FQGTGA. The CDR3 is made up of 16 amino acids. CDR3 nucleotide sequence: TGTGCCAGCAGCTTAACGCCGGGACTAGACACCGGGGAGCTGTTTTTT. Protein sequence: CASSLTPGLDTGELFF.

V gene TRBV28 combines with J gene TRBJ2-7; 7 bases agree with TRBD1. This CDR3 comprises 14 residues. Germline V lookup: CDR1 MDHEN, CDR2 SYDVKM. V trimming: 5 bases; J trimming: 3 bases; junction bases outside the gene matches: 7. CDR3 in amino acids: CASSRQGGSYEQYF. CDR3 in DNA: TGTGCCAGCAGTAGACAGGGTGGGAGCTACGAGCAGTACTTC.

This clone was observed once. The V call is TRBV6-4, the J call TRBJ1-1, with 9 positions matching TRBD1. This CDR3 contains 16 residues. Germline V CDR1 and CDR2: MRHNA, SNTAGT. After removal of 3 bases from V and 4 bases from J, the junction contained 9 bases not matched to a gene. CDR3 nucleotide sequence: TGTGCCAGCAGTGAATCGATGGGACAGGGAAGCACTGAAGCTTTCTTT. Its translation is CASSESMGQGSTEAFF.

This rearrangement joins TRBV5-1 to TRBJ1-3; 7 positions match TRBD1. V lost 4 bases, J lost 4 bases, and 8 bases stayed unmatched. Germline CDR1 is SGHRS and CDR2 is YFSETQ. The CDR3 runs to 15 residues. CDR3 residues: CASSPTTGVGNTIYF. CDR3 DNA sequence: TGCGCCAGCAGCCCAACCACAGGGGTCGGAAACACCATATATTTT.

V is TRBV7-8 and J is TRBJ2-5; 7 nucleotides agree with TRBD1. Germline CDR1 reads SGHVS; CDR2 reads FQNEAQ. CDR3 length equals 14 residues. Trimming removed 7 bases from V and 5 bases from J; junction bases left unmatched: 10. The CDR3 reads CASKNRGRVETQYF. The CDR3 coding sequence is TGTGCCAGCAAAAACAGGGGCCGGGTGGAGACCCAGTACTTC.

The chain is built from TRBV6-1 and TRBJ1-2, with D maybe TRBD1 (5 bases). Trimming left V 2 bases short and J 5 bases short, with 15 bases between. CDR3 length equals 15 residues. CDR1 is MNHNS, CDR2 SASEGT, per germline. CDR3 residues: CASSEQSTGSYGYTF. The CDR3 DNA is TGTGCCAGCAGTGAACAGTCAACAGGATCTTATGGCTACACCTTC.

J is TRBJ2-2 and V is TRBV5-5, with 10 bases aligning to TRBD1. CDR3 length: 16 amino acids. Germline lookup yields CDR1 SGHKS and CDR2 YYEKEE (reference sequence). The trim removed 4 bases at V and 7 bases at J, leaving 10 bases unmatched. CDR3 in DNA: TGTGCCAGCAGCCCCCCCCAGACAGGGGGCTACGGGGAGCTGTTTTTT. Translation gives CASSPPQTGGYGELFF.

The chain uses TRBV4-2 and TRBJ2-3, with 8 bases that match TRBD2. This CDR3 has 18 residues. Germline lookup yields CDR1 LGHNA and CDR2 YNFKEQ. J gave up 0 bases and V 0 bases, and 8 bases lay outside the gene matches. The CDR3 here is CASSQDFAGRVSTDTQYF. The CDR3 DNA sequence: TGTGCCAGCAGCCAAGACTTTGCCGGGAGGGTTAGCACAGATACGCAGTATTTT.

This clone was picked up a small number of times. This chain links TRBV28 with TRBJ1-2; D perhaps matches TRBD1 (5 bases). The CDR3 has 12 amino acids. Germline values: CDR1 MDHEN, CDR2 SYDVKM. The CDR3 nucleotides are TGTGCGTACAGGTCATCACTGGATGGCTACACCTTC. Amino acids: CAYRSSLDGYTF.

The CDR3, as DNA: TGTGCCAGCAGTCAAAAGGGGTACACTGAAGCTTTCTTT. Its translation is CASSQKGYTEAFF. V and J are TRBV9 and TRBJ1-1; tentative D call: TRBD1 (5 bases). The CDR3 consists of 13 residues. Germline CDR1 SGDLS, CDR2 YYNGEE. V dropped 5 bases and J dropped 3 bases, with 11 bases sitting between them.

V is TRBV2 and J is TRBJ1-5; TRBD1 agrees at 7 bases. V gave up 3 bases and J gave up 6 bases; unmatched junction bases: 11. CDR1 is SNHLY and CDR2 is FYNNEI in the germline V gene. The CDR3 has 16 amino acids. The CDR3 bases are TGTGCCAGCAGTGAGCCGGGAGTAGGGGGCGGTCAGCCCCAGCATTTT. This encodes CASSEPGVGGGQPQHF. The variable domain in full, with the rest retrieved from reference TRBV2 and TRBJ1-5, is EPEVTQTPSHQVTQMGQEVILRCVPISNHLYFYWYRQILGQKVEFLVSFYNNEISEKSEIFDDQFSVERPDGSNFTLKIRSTKLEDSAMYFCASSEPGVGGGQPQHFGDGTRLSIL.

This chain connects TRBV19 to TRBJ2-7, with 7 positions matching TRBD1. The V gene end was trimmed by 3 bases and the J gene end by 3 bases; junction bases not matched to a gene: 5. This CDR3 region has 14 residues. Germline assignment: CDR1 LNHDA and CDR2 SQIVND (reference sequence). CDR3 sequence: CASSMRQGGYEQYF. As DNA, the CDR3 is TGTGCCAGTAGTATGCGACAGGGTGGCTACGAGCAGTACTTC.